A selection of T cell receptor beta chains follows, all from one sample in a study of blood T cell repertoires in COVID-19. TCRdb keeps only in-frame clones here, not all; method: immunoSEQ multiplex PCR. The sample shows approximately 280,000 clones, roughly 85% of them seen only once. Sequenced sample: PBMCs or T cells enriched from blood (not recorded which). The source is a woman in her thirties or forties who had recovered from COVID-19. Each CDR3 is given with its conserved first and last residue. The D gene is left open where the match is weak. Not all rows give a size; the values are once, few, many and, for expanded clones, a class.

V	D	J	length	size	CDR3	DNA
TRBV11-3	TRBD2	TRBJ2-3	15	NA	CASSLAGVPTDTQYF	TGTGCCAGCAGTCTAGCGGGAGTCCCCACAGATACGCAGTATTTT
TRBV6-2/TRBV6-3	NA	TRBJ1-1	15	NA	CASSSPDPGNTEAFF	TGTGCCAGCAGTTCCCCGGATCCGGGGAACACTGAAGCTTTCTTT
TRBV19	NA	TRBJ2-6	15	NA	CASKDRISGANVLTF	TGTGCCAGCAAAGACAGAATCTCTGGGGCCAACGTCCTGACTTTC
TRBV28	NA	TRBJ2-3	14	NA	CASSVHPGLGPQYF	TGTGCCAGCAGTGTACACCCGGGACTCGGACCGCAGTATTTT
TRBV7-9	NA	TRBJ2-7	12	NA	CASSLARDEQYF	TGTGCCAGCAGCTTAGCCAGGGACGAGCAGTACTTC
TRBV7-9	NA	TRBJ1-1	12	NA	CASSPRRVEAFF	TGTGCCAGCAGCCCGCGGCGGGTTGAAGCTTTCTTT
TRBV11-3	NA	TRBJ1-3	13	NA	CASSLEPEDTIYF	TGTGCCAGCAGCTTAGAGCCAGAGGACACCATATATTTT
TRBV6-5	TRBD1	TRBJ1-1	14	NA	CASSHGQGRAEAFF	TGTGCCAGCAGCCACGGACAGGGACGAGCTGAAGCTTTCTTT
TRBV10-3	NA	TRBJ2-3	14	NA	CAISEGSAVDTQYF	TGTGCCATCAGTGAGGGAAGCGCTGTAGATACGCAGTATTTT
TRBV7-2	TRBD1	TRBJ1-5	14	NA	CASTPGTANQPQHF	TGTGCCAGCACCCCCGGGACAGCTAATCAGCCCCAGCATTTT
TRBV7-9	NA	TRBJ1-6	15	NA	CASSGWGQSTSPLHF	TGTGCCAGCAGCGGCTGGGGCCAGTCCACCTCACCCCTCCACTTT
TRBV5-4	TRBD2	TRBJ2-3	15	NA	CASSFGLAVTDTQYF	TGTGCCAGCAGCTTCGGACTAGCGGTCACAGATACGCAGTATTTT
TRBV6-1	TRBD1	TRBJ2-7	14	NA	CASSDEGQGDEQYF	TGTGCCAGCAGTGACGAGGGACAGGGGGACGAGCAGTACTTC
TRBV28	NA	TRBJ1-2	15	few	CASSQQGLPMVGYTF	TGTGCCAGCAGCCAACAGGGTTTGCCTATGGTTGGCTACACCTTC
TRBV7-9	NA	TRBJ1-5	14	NA	CASSEGVLNQPQHF	TGTGCCAGCAGCGAAGGAGTCCTGAATCAGCCCCAGCATTTT
TRBV15	NA	TRBJ1-6	16	NA	CATSRGVGRAVSPLHF	TGTGCCACCAGCAGAGGGGTCGGCAGGGCCGTATCACCCCTCCACTTT
TRBV28	NA	TRBJ2-7	15	NA	CASSPTGNYLGEQYF	TGTGCCAGCAGTCCGACAGGAAATTACTTAGGAGAGCAGTACTTC
TRBV19	NA	TRBJ1-1	14	NA	CASSIGSVNTEAFF	TGTGCCAGTAGTATAGGTTCCGTGAACACTGAAGCTTTCTTT
TRBV5-4	NA	TRBJ1-6	14	NA	CASSPPGIGSPLHF	TGTGCCAGCAGCCCCCCCGGTATCGGTTCACCCCTCCACTTT
TRBV7-2	NA	TRBJ2-5	13	NA	CASSAGPGETQYF	TGTGCCAGCAGCGCGGGCCCGGGGGAGACCCAGTACTTC
TRBV7-2	TRBD2	TRBJ2-7	15	NA	CASSLGALAVYEQYF	TGTGCCAGCAGCTTAGGTGCCCTAGCGGTCTACGAGCAGTACTTC
TRBV7-9	NA	TRBJ1-2	15	few	CASTTIEGQDYGYTF	TGTGCCAGCACCACCATCGAGGGTCAGGACTATGGCTACACCTTC
TRBV6-5	NA	TRBJ1-1	15	NA	CASSSGQALGTEAFF	TGTGCCAGCAGTTCTGGGCAGGCCCTCGGCACTGAAGCTTTCTTT
TRBV4-1	NA	TRBJ2-7	15	NA	CASSQVGTRFDEQYF	TGCGCCAGCAGCCAAGTGGGTACCAGGTTCGACGAGCAGTACTTC
TRBV18	TRBD2	TRBJ2-7	15	NA	CASSPRTGGEDEQYF	TGTGCCAGCTCACCAAGGACGGGAGGGGAGGACGAGCAGTACTTC
TRBV9	TRBD2	TRBJ2-7	16	NA	CASSVGPSGPSYEQYF	TGTGCCAGCAGCGTAGGTCCTAGCGGGCCGTCCTACGAGCAGTACTTC